This TCR beta chain appears in the sequencing data of a study of CD4 T cells in relation to SARS-CoV-2 and coronaviruses. Study-level findings and limits: No crossreactivity against non-spike viral proteins was tested here.

Naive and memory CD4+ T cells were separated from cryopreserved PBMCs. From germline, CDR1 is MNHEY and CDR2 SVGEGT. The CDR3 sequence is 14 residues long. V lost 5 bases to trimming and J lost 3 bases; unmatched junction nucleotides: 4. Profiled with immunoSEQ multiplex PCR; TCRdb holds only in-frame clones, not every one. The profile shows some 60,000 clones, 92% of them singletons. In the case of this clone: Its antigen remains unidentified.

Source material: naive CD4+ T cells from PBMCs. Subset here: naive CD4+ T cells isolated by negative enrichment. The TCR comes from an adult with COVID-19. This sequence joins TRBV6-2 or TRBV6-3 and TRBJ2-1, with 7 nucleotides matching TRBD2. CDR3 DNA: TGTGCCAGCAGTGGAGCGGGACTCTACAATGAGCAGTTCTTC. It encodes CASSGAGLYNEQFF.